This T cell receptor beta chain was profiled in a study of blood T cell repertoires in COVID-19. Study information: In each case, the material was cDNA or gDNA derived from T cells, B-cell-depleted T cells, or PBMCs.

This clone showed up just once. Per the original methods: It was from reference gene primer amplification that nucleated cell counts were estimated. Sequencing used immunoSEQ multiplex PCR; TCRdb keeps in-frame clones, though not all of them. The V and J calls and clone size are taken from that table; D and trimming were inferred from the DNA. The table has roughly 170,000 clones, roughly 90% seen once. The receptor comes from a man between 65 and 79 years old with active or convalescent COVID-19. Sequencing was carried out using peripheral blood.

The CDR3 region has the DNA TGCGCCAGCAGCTACCGGGACAGGGGGACTCCTGAAGCTTTCTTT. This gives the protein CASSYRDRGTPEAFF. The chain couples TRBV5-1 to TRBJ1-1; 11 bases fit TRBD1. Germline CDR1 SGHRS, CDR2 YFSETQ. CDR3 length: 15 amino acids. With 3 bases clipped from V and 6 bases from J, the junction kept 7 bases outside the gene matches.